Following are 18 T cell receptor beta chains from one sample sequenced in a study of shared clonotypes between healthy human individuals (dated by TCRdb to 2018 to 2021). Libraries were built with the immunoSEQ multiplex PCR assay. The table was pulled from immuneACCESS by TCRdb, which kept in-frame rearrangements only. Such tables lose some clones; where checked, under half of the loss comes from unresolved V genes, and the rest has no known cause. The sample has 2 million to 2.5 million clones on record, 90% to 95% of them singletons. More than 0.1% of the sample belongs to the ten largest clones. The sample comprised naive CD4+ T cells sorted from blood. The sample's cell subset or site label, in plain terms: CD45RA+ positively selected. The receptors derive from a man aged 18-30 years in good health.

This clone was observed once. V and J are TRBV7-9 and TRBJ2-3, with 12 bases lining up with TRBD2. The CDR3 is made up of 16 amino acids. Germline V gives CDR1 SEHNR, CDR2 FQNEAQ (reference sequence). With 5 bases clipped from V and 1 base from J, the junction kept 4 bases outside the gene matches. Written as DNA, the CDR3 is TGTGCCAGCAGCAAACTAGCGGGGGGAGGCACAGATACGCAGTATTTT. It specifies CASSKLAGGGTDTQYF.

This sequence joins TRBV7-3 and TRBJ2-3, with 8 bases matching TRBD2. This CDR3 spans 16 amino acids. Germline lookup yields CDR1 SGHTA and CDR2 FQGTGA. J gave up 6 bases and V 0 bases, and 8 bases lay outside the gene matches. The CDR3, as DNA: TGTGCCAGCAGCTTAACTAGCGGGGTACCCGCGGATACGCAGTATTTT. Translating it yields CASSLTSGVPADTQYF.

This rearrangement joins TRBV6-1 to TRBJ2-3; 10 bases align to TRBD2. CDR1 is MNHNS, CDR2 SASEGT, per germline. V lost 1 base and J lost 2; bases outside the gene matches: 3. The CDR3 totals 16 residues. For the CDR3, the DNA is TGTGCCAGCAGTGAAGGCCTAGCGGGAGACACAGATACGCAGTATTTT. This translates into CASSEGLAGDTDTQYF.

The chain recombines TRBV5-1 with TRBJ1-6, with 7 positions matching TRBD1. V was pared by 6 bases and J by 10 bases, with 16 bases of the junction left unmatched. The germline CDR1 and CDR2 sequences are SGHRS and YFSETQ. The CDR3 length is 16 residues. CDR3 in amino acids: CASTRQGLGLGSPLHF. Written as DNA, the CDR3 is TGCGCCAGCACCCGACAGGGTTTGGGTTTGGGGTCACCCCTCCACTTT.

This chain uses TRBV5-4 with TRBJ1-6; 8 bases fit TRBD1. The length of the CDR3 is 15 residues. From germline, CDR1 is SGHNT and CDR2 YYREEE (reference sequence). V shed 5 bases and J 7 bases; nucleotides not matched to a gene: 8. As DNA, the CDR3 is TGTGCCAGCAGTTCTGAGGGACAGGCCAATTCACCCCTCCACTTT. It is translated as CASSSEGQANSPLHF. The full variable domain, its missing parts supplied by reference TRBV5-4 and TRBJ1-6, is ETGVTQSPTHLIKTRGQQVTLRCSSQSGHNTVSWYQQALGQGPQFIFQYYREEENGRGNFPPRFSGLQFPNYSSELNVNALELDDSALYLCASSSEGQANSPLHFGNGTRLTVT.

The V call is TRBV11-3, the J call TRBJ1-6; 10 positions match TRBD1. CDR3 length: 14 residues. J was trimmed by 12 bases and V by 4 bases; bases with no gene match: 6. CDR1 and CDR2 from the germline V gene are SGHNT and YENEEA. The CDR3 reads CASSSDRGSLPLHF. The CDR3 nucleotides read TGTGCCAGCAGCTCGGACAGGGGGTCTTTACCCCTCCACTTT. The complete variable domain, with remaining parts taken from reference TRBV11-3 and TRBJ1-6, reads EAGVVQSPRYKIIEKKQPVAFWCNPISGHNTLYWYLQNLGQGPELLIRYENEEAVDDSQLPKDRFSAERLKGVDSTLKIQPAELGDSAVYLCASSSDRGSLPLHFGNGTRLTVT.

The chain joins TRBV7-6 to TRBJ2-1; 7 nucleotides agree with TRBD1. The CDR3 totals 15 residues. J gave up 2 bases and V 4 bases, and 5 bases lay outside the gene matches. Germline-derived CDR1 and CDR2 are SGHVS and FNYEAQ. CDR3 coding DNA: TGTGCCAGCAGCTATACAGGGGAAGCCTACAATGAGCAGTTCTTC. The encoded protein is CASSYTGEAYNEQFF. The full variable domain, its missing parts supplied by reference TRBV7-6 and TRBJ2-1, is GAGVSQSPRYKVTKRGQDVALRCDPISGHVSLYWYRQALGQGPEFLTYFNYEAQQDKSGLPNDRFSAERPEGSISTLTIQRTEQRDSAMYRCASSYTGEAYNEQFFGPGTRLTVL.

The CDR3 nucleotides are TGTGCCTGGAGCGGGAAGAACCCGGGCCTCACAGATACGCAGTATTTT. Translated, it gives CAWSGKNPGLTDTQYF. This chain joins TRBV30 and TRBJ2-3, with a tentative D call TRBD2 (5 bases). CDR3 length equals 16 residues. The germline V gene encodes CDR1 GTSNPN and CDR2 SVGIG (reference sequence). The ends were cut back, 3 bases at V and 2 bases at J, with 18 bases in the middle.

This rearrangement joins TRBV11-3 to TRBJ2-1, with TRBD2 matching over 11 bases. V trimming: 5 bases; J trimming: 4 bases; junction bases outside the gene matches: 4. The CDR3 runs to 15 residues. CDR1 is SGHNT and CDR2 is YENEEA in the germline V gene. CDR3 bases: TGTGCCAGCAGCCTAGGGACTAGCGGATACAATGAGCAGTTCTTC. Its protein product is CASSLGTSGYNEQFF.

This clone appeared once. The chain has TRBV5-1 and TRBJ2-6; D is possibly TRBD1 or TRBD2 (5 bases each). The V end was cut by 4 bases, the J end by 0 bases, with 11 bases between. Germline V gene sequence: CDR1 SGHRS, CDR2 YFSETQ. This CDR3 is built from 16 residues. The CDR3 here is CASSQGRSSGANVLTF. The CDR3 nucleotides read TGCGCCAGCAGCCAGGGACGCAGCTCTGGGGCCAACGTCCTGACTTTC.

This clone was recorded once. The V call is TRBV19, the J call TRBJ2-1; no firm D call. CDR1 is LNHDA and CDR2 is SQIVND in the germline V gene (reference sequence). The CDR3 runs to 11 residues. Trimming removed 6 bases from V and 3 bases from J, with 3 bases in between. CDR3 loop: CASRDYNEQFF. In DNA, the CDR3 is TGTGCCAGTAGGGACTACAATGAGCAGTTCTTC.

The V gene is TRBV11-3, the J gene TRBJ2-1; TRBD2 matches 7 bases. Germline trimming cut 1 base from V and 8 bases from J; bases unmatched to any gene: 8. The CDR3 sequence is 15 residues long. Germline lookup yields CDR1 SGHNT and CDR2 YENEEA. CDR3 nucleotides: TGTGCCAGCAGCTTAGGGACGGCGGGAGCCGATGAGCAGTTCTTC. Residues: CASSLGTAGADEQFF.

This sequence joins TRBV10-3 and TRBJ1-6; no clear D gene. In germline, CDR1 is ENHRY, CDR2 SYGVKD. V was pared by 2 bases and J by 2 bases, with 7 bases between. This CDR3 region has 15 residues. DNA of the CDR3: TGTGCCATCAGTGAGGGGGTGGCCTATAATTCACCCCTCCACTTT. Translated: CAISEGVAYNSPLHF.

The chain joins TRBV7-9 to TRBJ2-1, with D maybe TRBD2 (6 bases). V lost 5 bases, J lost 7 bases, and 15 bases lay in between. The CDR3 sequence is 14 residues long. CDR1 and CDR2 from the germline V gene are SEHNR and FQNEAQ (reference sequence). This CDR3 is CASSHSGTENEQFF. In DNA form, the CDR3 reads TGTGCCAGCAGCCACTCCGGGACTGAAAATGAGCAGTTCTTC.

The V and J genes are TRBV15 and TRBJ1-6; D may be TRBD1 (5 bases). Germline V gene lookup returns CDR1 LNHNV and CDR2 YYDKDF (reference sequence). V was trimmed by 0 bases and J by 0 bases, leaving 12 bases between them. The CDR3 is made up of 18 amino acids. In DNA, the CDR3 is TGTGCCACCAGCAGAGATCCCGGGGCTAGCTCCTATAATTCACCCCTCCACTTT. Encoded protein: CATSRDPGASSYNSPLHF.

V usage is TRBV7-9 and J usage is TRBJ1-3, with D unclear. This CDR3 region has 15 residues. The ends were cut back, 4 bases at V and 0 bases at J, with 10 bases in the middle. Germline loops: CDR1 SEHNR, CDR2 FQNEAQ (reference sequence). The CDR3 sequence is CASSWADDSGNTIYF. CDR3 sequence (DNA): TGTGCCAGCAGCTGGGCAGATGACTCTGGAAACACCATATATTTT.

V usage is TRBV6-5 and J usage is TRBJ2-2; D may be TRBD1 (6 bases). The CDR3 contains 14 residues. Germline V gene lookup returns CDR1 MNHEY and CDR2 SVGAGI. Deletions cut 4 bases from V and 1 base from J, with 7 bases between. CDR3 loop: CASSLDRNTGELFF. For the CDR3, the DNA is TGTGCCAGCAGTTTGGACAGGAACACCGGGGAGCTGTTTTTT.

V gene TRBV27 combines with J gene TRBJ1-1; D is uncertain. The CDR3 is 12 residues long. Germline-derived CDR1 and CDR2 are MNHEY and SMNVEV (reference sequence). V shed 6 bases and J shed 0 bases, with 5 bases lying between them. The CDR3 reads CASRRMNTEAFF. The DNA for the CDR3 is TGTGCCAGCAGGCGGATGAACACTGAAGCTTTCTTT.